Here is one TCR beta chain with its context. This entry is derived from a study of blood T cell repertoires in COVID-19. Recruits, aged roughly 18 to 89 years, lived in 24 US areas. There are 14 residues in the CDR3. CDR1 and CDR2 from the germline V gene are MNHEY and SVGAGI. The junction had 8 bases not matched to a gene; V was cut back by 5 bases and J by 8 bases. Authors' processing steps: Amplification from reference gene primers served as the basis for estimated nucleated cell counts. Only in-frame clones appear in the TCRdb table, and some are missing; sequencing was by immunoSEQ multiplex PCR. V, J and clone size were drawn from that table, and D and trimming were deduced from the DNA. The sample records roughly 500,000 clones, roughly 90% being singletons.

This sequence originates from a woman in her thirties or forties who had recovered from COVID-19. This chain joins TRBV6-5 and TRBJ2-1; 8 nucleotides align to TRBD2. Sequencing was performed on PBMCs or T cells enriched from blood (not recorded which). CDR3 region: CASSPGLALYEQFF. CDR3 sequence (DNA): TGTGCCAGCAGTCCCGGACTAGCTTTGTATGAGCAGTTCTTC.